These 18 T cell receptor beta chains were sequenced from one sample in a study of blood T cell repertoires in COVID-19. Profiled with immunoSEQ multiplex PCR; TCRdb holds only in-frame clones, not every one. This sample yields roughly 170,000 clones, of which over 70% are seen a single time; 3.6% belongs to the top ten. Sequencing was done on a sample of PBMCs or T cells enriched from blood (not recorded which). The receptors shown here come from a woman aged 45-60 years in a cohort exposed to, infected with or recovered from COVID-19 (not recorded which).

The chain carries TRBV7-8 and TRBJ2-5, with TRBD1 matching 7 bases. The CDR3 sequence is 14 residues long. V shed 5 bases and J 3 bases; nucleotides not matched to a gene: 6. Germline loops: CDR1 SGHVS, CDR2 FQNEAQ. CDR3 sequence reads: CASSRSGTEETQYF. In nucleotides, the CDR3 is TGTGCCAGCAGCCGATCCGGGACAGAAGAGACCCAGTACTTC.

This clone showed up just a few times. The chain is built from TRBV15 and TRBJ2-5; tentative D call: TRBD2 (7 bases). In germline, CDR1 is LNHNV, CDR2 YYDKDF (reference sequence). Trimming left V 4 bases short and J 2 bases short, with 8 bases between. CDR3 length: 13 residues. The CDR3 DNA reads as TGTGCCACCAGCAAGGGGGGGCAAGAGACCCAGTACTTC. It translates to CATSKGGQETQYF. The full variable domain, with the rest looked up from reference TRBV15 and TRBJ2-5, is DAMVIQNPRYQVTQFGKPVTLSCSQTLNHNVMYWYQQKSSQAPKLLFHYYDKDFNNEADTPDNFQSRRPNTSFCFLDIRSPGLGDTAMYLCATSKGGQETQYFGPGTRLLVL.

The V gene is TRBV7-2, the J gene TRBJ1-2, with D tentatively TRBD1 (6 bases). Germline CDR1 reads SGHTA; CDR2 reads FQGNSA. The CDR3 contains 14 residues. The V gene lost 5 bases and the J gene lost 8 bases, with 18 bases spanning the gap. CDR3 in amino acids: CASSLVGGAGGYTF. The CDR3 DNA reads as TGTGCCAGCAGCCTTGTCGGGGGGGCTGGGGGCTACACCTTC.

The rearrangement links TRBV28 to TRBJ2-5; D unresolved. Germline CDR1 MDHEN, CDR2 SYDVKM. CDR3 size: 16 residues. V was clipped by 3 bases and J by 5 bases, with 19 bases between them. The CDR3 bases are TGTGCCAGCAGTTTGGGTATAGTCGGTCGGCGGGAGACCCAGTACTTC. Translation: CASSLGIVGRRETQYF.

This clone was detected once. The rearrangement links TRBV3-1 (or the pseudogene TRBV3-2) to TRBJ1-2; D might be TRBD1 (5 bases). CDR3 length equals 16 residues. V shed 2 bases and J shed 4 bases, with 17 bases lying between them. Germline V CDR1 and CDR2: LGHDT, YNNKEL (reference sequence). The CDR3 region has the DNA TGTGCCAGCAGCCAATACGGCGACCCGGGGGGCTATGGCTACACCTTC. This gives the protein CASSQYGDPGGYGYTF.

This clone has more than one count but fewer than ten. The V gene is TRBV6-1, the J gene TRBJ2-1; D ambiguous. The length of the CDR3 is 11 residues. Deletions cut 0 bases from V and 10 bases from J, with 4 bases between. Germline V gives CDR1 MNHNS, CDR2 SASEGT. The CDR3 sequence is CASSEAREQFF. The CDR3 nucleotides are TGTGCCAGCAGTGAAGCCCGGGAGCAGTTCTTC.

This CDR3 is CASKTGTGIETQYF. The CDR3 DNA reads TGTGCCAGCAAAACCGGGACAGGGATAGAGACCCAGTACTTC. V usage is TRBV28 and J usage is TRBJ2-5; 9 nucleotides align to TRBD1. Per the germline V gene, CDR1 is MDHEN and CDR2 is SYDVKM. Losses at the gene ends were 7 bases for V and 4 bases for J; bases not matched to a gene: 7. There are 14 residues in the CDR3.

Only a few counts were recorded for this clone. V is TRBV28 and J is TRBJ1-1; 10 bases align to TRBD1. The CDR3 runs to 13 residues. The V and J ends lost 6 bases and 7 bases, in that order; junction bases with no gene match: 5. In germline, CDR1 is MDHEN, CDR2 SYDVKM. DNA for the CDR3: TGTGCCAGCAGGACAGGGGGCGGGGATGAAGCTTTCTTT. Translating it yields CASRTGGGDEAFF. The full variable domain, with the rest looked up from reference TRBV28 and TRBJ1-1, is DVKVTQSSRYLVKRTGEKVFLECVQDMDHENMFWYRQDPGLGLRLIYFSYDVKMKEKGDIPEGYSVSREKKERFSLILESASTNQTSMYLCASRTGGGDEAFFGQGTRLTVV.

The V gene is TRBV28, the J gene TRBJ1-2; D gene ambiguous. The germline gives CDR1 MDHEN, CDR2 SYDVKM. The CDR3 is made up of 13 amino acids. V was trimmed by 2 bases and J by 7 bases, leaving 11 bases between them. The CDR3 here is CASSLLRSGGYTF. The CDR3 DNA reads TGTGCCAGCAGTTTACTGAGAAGTGGTGGCTACACCTTC.

V is TRBV28 and J is TRBJ2-7, with TRBD2 matching over 12 bases. The V gene end was trimmed by 5 bases and the J gene end by 2 bases; junction bases not matched to a gene: 13. The CDR3 is 18 amino acids. Per the germline V gene, CDR1 is MDHEN and CDR2 is SYDVKM. CDR3 nucleotides: TGTGCCAGCAGTGTCAGCCCGGGACTAGCGGGCTCTACCTACGAGCAGTACTTC. This gives the protein CASSVSPGLAGSTYEQYF.

The chain recombines TRBV10-3 with TRBJ1-6; D possibly corresponds to TRBD1 (5 bases). The CDR3 length is 15 residues. Germline values: CDR1 ENHRY, CDR2 SYGVKD. V gave up 0 bases and J gave up 10 bases, with 13 bases separating them. The CDR3 loop is CAISESNGANSPLHF. The CDR3, as DNA: TGTGCCATCAGTGAGTCGAATGGGGCCAACTCACCCCTCCACTTT.

This clone was counted only a few times. The CDR3: CAKDQTRTRGYTF. Written as DNA, the CDR3 is TGCGCCAAAGACCAGACGCGGACTCGTGGCTACACCTTC. The chain recombines TRBV10-1 with TRBJ1-2; D unclear. The CDR3 loop spans 13 amino acids. V lost 10 bases to trimming and J lost 7 bases, with 19 bases between them. The germline gives CDR1 WNHNN, CDR2 SYGVQD (reference sequence).

This chain joins TRBV2 and TRBJ2-3; D remains ambiguous. The CDR3 has 14 residues. Germline CDR1 is SNHLY and CDR2 is FYNNEI. V was pared by 1 base and J by 1 base, with 6 bases between. CDR3 sequence reads: CASSEDRGTDTQYF. CDR3 bases: TGTGCCAGCAGTGAAGACCGGGGCACAGATACGCAGTATTTT.

CDR3 loop: CASSPPVPPNYGYTF. For the CDR3, the DNA is TGTGCCAGCAGCCCCCCGGTCCCACCTAACTATGGCTACACCTTC. The chain links TRBV9 to TRBJ1-2; unclear D gene. CDR3 length equals 15 residues. Germline assignment: CDR1 SGDLS and CDR2 YYNGEE. Trimming left V 4 bases short and J 0 bases short, with 13 bases between.

This chain links TRBV6-5 with TRBJ2-1; D may be TRBD1 (7 bases). The V gene lost 6 bases and the J gene lost 4 bases, with 16 bases spanning the gap. Germline values: CDR1 MNHEY, CDR2 SVGAGI. The CDR3 has 15 residues. The CDR3 sequence: CASRLSGGLYNEQFF. As DNA, the CDR3 is TGTGCCAGCAGACTGTCAGGGGGGCTATACAATGAGCAGTTCTTC.

The V call is TRBV5-1, the J call TRBJ1-1; 7 positions agree with TRBD1. Germline V gene sequence: CDR1 SGHRS, CDR2 YFSETQ. This CDR3 has 14 amino acids. J was trimmed by 6 bases and V by 1 base; bases with no gene match: 6. The CDR3 sequence: CASSLTTGPPEAFF. The CDR3 region has the DNA TGCGCCAGCAGCTTGACGACAGGGCCACCTGAAGCTTTCTTT.

This clone appeared once. The V call is TRBV5-4, the J call TRBJ2-1; 9 bases line up with TRBD1. This CDR3 comprises 17 residues. The germline gives CDR1 SGHNT, CDR2 YYREEE (reference sequence). V shed 4 bases and J 7 bases; nucleotides not matched to a gene: 15. The CDR3 spells CASSGPLQGAKINEQFF. The DNA of the CDR3 is TGTGCCAGCAGCGGCCCACTACAGGGGGCGAAAATAAATGAGCAGTTCTTC.

The rearrangement joins TRBV5-6 to TRBJ2-7; 7 nucleotides match TRBD1. This CDR3 contains 14 residues. Germline CDR1 reads SGHDT; CDR2 reads YYEEEE. J lost 3 bases, V lost 2 bases, and 5 bases had no gene match. The CDR3 region is CASSFRGSSYEQYF. As DNA, the CDR3 is TGTGCCAGCAGCTTCAGGGGGTCGAGCTACGAGCAGTACTTC.